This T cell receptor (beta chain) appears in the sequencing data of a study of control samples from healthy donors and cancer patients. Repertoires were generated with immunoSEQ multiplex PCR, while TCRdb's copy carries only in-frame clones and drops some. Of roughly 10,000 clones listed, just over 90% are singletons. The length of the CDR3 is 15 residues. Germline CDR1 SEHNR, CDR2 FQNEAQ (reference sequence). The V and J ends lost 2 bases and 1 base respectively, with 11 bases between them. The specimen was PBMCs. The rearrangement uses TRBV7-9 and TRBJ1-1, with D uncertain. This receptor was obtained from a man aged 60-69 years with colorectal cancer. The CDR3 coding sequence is TGTGCCAGCAGCTTAACGGCAAGCAGGAACACTGAAGCTTTCTTT. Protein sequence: CASSLTASRNTEAFF. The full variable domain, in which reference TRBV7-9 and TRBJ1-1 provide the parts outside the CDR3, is DTGVSQNPRHKITKRGQNVTFRCDPISEHNRLYWYRQTLGQGPEFLTYFQNEAQLEKSRLLSDRFSAERPKGSFSTLEIQRTEQGDSAMYLCASSLTASRNTEAFFGQGTRLTVV.